The present T cell receptor (beta chain) was sequenced within a study of cytomegalovirus exposure and HLA in healthy donors. Study as a whole: Tens of millions of unique TCR sequences came from HLA-typed donors in an early release. Genotyping showed roughly 77% of 398 donors falling in the Caucasian-associated ancestry cluster. Study outcomes and limitations: The study listed approximately 160 cytomegalovirus-associated TCR beta chains. Analysis was performed later, and it showed HLA-associated TCR beta chains to be more clonally expanded than equally common others.

Comment on this clone: The antigen is not known.

The primer mix had 60 Vbeta and 13 Jbeta primers. The assay was immunoSEQ multiplex PCR, and TCRdb's table has in-frame clones only and misses some. The data contain 250,000 to 350,000 clones, 70% to 90% of them singletons. Germline CDR1 reads SGHKS; CDR2 reads YYEKEE (reference sequence). J gave up 2 bases and V 3 bases, and 10 bases lay outside the gene matches. CDR3 length: 16 residues. The receptor was derived from a woman between 18 and 29 years old in good health and CMV-seronegative. Sequenced input: PBMCs. The chain carries TRBV5-5 and TRBJ2-7; 8 bases align to TRBD2. CDR3 sequence reads: CASSSEIRGGAYEQYF. CDR3 in DNA: TGTGCCAGCAGCTCTGAGATACGGGGGGGTGCCTACGAGCAGTACTTC.